A selection of T cell receptor beta chains follows, all from one sample in a study of control samples from healthy donors and cancer patients. Repertoires were generated with immunoSEQ multiplex PCR, while TCRdb's copy carries only in-frame clones and drops some. The sample has some 120,000 clones; less than 95% are singletons. The material sequenced was blood. Every receptor here comes from a man between 18 and 35 years old in good health. Both conserved end residues are part of each CDR3. D genes are given only for firm matches. Clone size, where shown, is once, few, many, or a class for clones that have expanded.

d_gene,len,j_gene,v_gene,abundance,CDR3nt,CDR3aa
TRBD1,14,TRBJ1-6,TRBV5-1,.,TGCGCCAGCAGCATACAGGGGGAAGGTTCACCCCTCCACTTT,CASSIQGEGSPLHF
.,15,TRBJ1-4,TRBV5-4,.,TGTGCCAGCAGCCACGAACAGGGTGAGGTTGAAAAACTGTTTTTT,CASSHEQGEVEKLFF
.,11,TRBJ2-1,TRBV20-1,.,TGCAGTGCTAGACAGAGCGATGAGCAGTTCTTC,CSARQSDEQFF
.,13,TRBJ1-2,TRBV5-6,.,TGTGCCAGCAGGTTGGGGGGAGACAGGGGCTACACCTTC,CASRLGGDRGYTF
TRBD2,15,TRBJ2-1,TRBV7-9,.,TGTGCCAGCAGCTTAAGGCTAGCGGCTTACAATGAGCAGTTCTTC,CASSLRLAAYNEQFF
.,18,TRBJ1-5,TRBV19,.,TGTGCCAGTAGTATAGCGTTGTCAGGGAGGCTGAGGAATCAGCCCCAGCATTTT,CASSIALSGRLRNQPQHF
TRBD1,14,TRBJ2-1,TRBV3-1/TRBV3-2,.,TGTGCCAGCAGCCAAGAATTGGCAGGGGGCGAGCAGTTCTTC,CASSQELAGGEQFF
.,15,TRBJ2-7,TRBV7-9,.,TGTGCCAGCAGCTTAGCGTCTCAGGGATTCTACGAGCAGTACTTC,CASSLASQGFYEQYF
.,15,TRBJ2-2,TRBV9,.,TGTGCCAGCAGCGTAGTGGACACCAACACCGGGGAGCTGTTTTTT,CASSVVDTNTGELFF
TRBD2,16,TRBJ2-3,TRBV9,.,TGTGCCAGCAGCTTGGGGACTAGCGGGGGAGCAGATACGCAGTATTTT,CASSLGTSGGADTQYF
.,14,TRBJ1-2,TRBV6-1,.,TGTGCCAGCAGTGAGAACCGGGACGGCTATGGCTACACCTTC,CASSENRDGYGYTF
.,15,TRBJ1-1,TRBV6-5,.,TGTGCCAGCAGTTACTCAGGGAGGAGGAACACTGAAGCTTTCTTT,CASSYSGRRNTEAFF
.,16,TRBJ1-2,TRBV12-5,.,TGTGCTAGTGGTTTGTTGGCGGGGACGGGCAACTATGGCTACACCTTC,CASGLLAGTGNYGYTF
.,14,TRBJ1-4,TRBV18,.,TGTGCCAGCTCCCAGGCTGCAACTAATGAAAAACTGTTTTTT,CASSQAATNEKLFF
.,15,TRBJ1-5,TRBV25-1,.,TGTGCCAGCAGTGAAGGAAGAGGGTATAATCAGCCCCAGCATTTT,CASSEGRGYNQPQHF
TRBD1,13,TRBJ1-2,TRBV2,.,TGTGCCAGCAGTAAAGAGACAGGGGATGGCTACACCTTC,CASSKETGDGYTF
.,15,TRBJ2-7,TRBV28,.,TGTGCCAGCACCCCGGCGAGAGGCTCGAACTACGAGCAGTACTTC,CASTPARGSNYEQYF
.,15,TRBJ1-3,TRBV4-1,.,TGCGCCAGCAGCCAAGTAGGCCACTCTGGAAACACCATATATTTT,CASSQVGHSGNTIYF
TRBD1,15,TRBJ2-1,TRBV9,.,TGTGCCAGCAGCTTCCGGGACAGGGGTAACAATGAGCAGTTCTTC,CASSFRDRGNNEQFF
.,13,TRBJ2-3,TRBV12-5,.,TGTGCTAGTGGTTTGGTCAGCACAGATACGCAGTATTTT,CASGLVSTDTQYF
.,12,TRBJ1-4,TRBV6-6,.,TGTGCCAGCAGTTACTCGCGGGAAAAACTGTTTTTT,CASSYSREKLFF
.,15,TRBJ1-6,TRBV9,.,TGTGCCAGCAGCGTAGGAGAGGGGCATAATTCACCCCTCCACTTT,CASSVGEGHNSPLHF
.,16,TRBJ1-3,TRBV19,few,TGTGCCAGTAGTATAGCAGACGCCTTCTCTGGAAACACCATATATTTT,CASSIADAFSGNTIYF
TRBD1,14,TRBJ1-1,TRBV15,.,TGTGCCACCAGCAGAGGACCCGGACAGGTTGAAGCTTTCTTT,CATSRGPGQVEAFF
.,12,TRBJ2-4,TRBV2,.,TGTGCCAGCAGTCTGCAGGGTCACATTCAGTACTTC,CASSLQGHIQYF
.,14,TRBJ1-2,TRBV6-6,.,TGTGCCAGCAGTTCCCAGGAGGGAAGATATGGCTACACCTTC,CASSSQEGRYGYTF